The 29 T cell receptor beta chains below were found in one sample sequenced in a study of T-cell reconstitution after alpha-beta-depleted transplantation in children. It was with unique molecular identifiers that the TCRbeta library was prepared. One entry per CDR3 protein results from TCRdb running MiXCR on the PCR reads. The sample records approximately 490,000 distinct CDR3 sequences, about an eighth being singletons. The sequencing used PBMCs from the stem cell graft donor, collected from the stem cell graft. Receptors originate from a human donor who donated a stem cell graft to a child with combined immunodeficiency.

Ten or more counts support this clonotype. The chain recombines TRBV6-5 with TRBJ1-2, with TRBD1 as a possible D gene (6 bases). V lost 4 bases and J 0 bases, leaving 12 bases between the germline ends. The V gene's germline CDR1 is MNHEY and CDR2 SVGAGI. This CDR3 is built from 15 residues. For the CDR3, the DNA is TGTGCCAGCAGTTCTCAATGGACAGCTAACTATGGCTACACCTTC. Its protein product is CASSSQWTANYGYTF.

The V call is TRBV15, the J call TRBJ2-3; no reliable D call. This CDR3 is 15 amino acids long. Germline CDR1 LNHNV, CDR2 YYDKDF (reference sequence). The V end was cut by 4 bases, the J end by 1 base, with 12 bases between. CDR3 in amino acids: CATSINNLRTDTQYF. CDR3 in DNA: TGTGCCACCAGCATAAATAACCTACGCACAGATACGCAGTATTTT. Full variable domain (rest looked up from reference TRBV15 and TRBJ2-3): DAMVIQNPRYQVTQFGKPVTLSCSQTLNHNVMYWYQQKSSQAPKLLFHYYDKDFNNEADTPDNFQSRRPNTSFCFLDIRSPGLGDTAMYLCATSINNLRTDTQYFGPGTRLTVL.

CDR3 sequence: CASSKPGSSYNSPLHF. In DNA form, the CDR3 reads TGTGCCAGCAGTAAACCAGGGAGCTCCTATAATTCACCCCTCCACTTT. The V and J genes are TRBV7-9 and TRBJ1-6; perhaps TRBD1 as D (5 bases). The CDR3 length is 16 residues. CDR1 and CDR2 (germline): SEHNR, FQNEAQ (reference sequence). The germline V and J ends were trimmed by 6 bases and 0 bases, with 12 bases remaining between them.

This clonotype has a count of ten or more. The gene calls are TRBV5-1 and TRBJ2-7; 10 bases agree with TRBD2. Per germline, CDR1 SGHRS and CDR2 YFSETQ. The CDR3 totals 14 residues. V dropped 4 bases and J dropped 5; count of bases not matched to a gene: 6. The CDR3 bases are TGCGCCAGCAGCCAGCGGGGGGGATATGACGAGCAGTACTTC. Translation: CASSQRGGYDEQYF.

This clonotype was detected only a few times. CDR3 coding DNA: TGTGCCAGCTCACCAAGGACTCTCGGGGGTCAAGAGACCCAGTACTTC. Amino acid sequence: CASSPRTLGGQETQYF. This chain connects TRBV18 to TRBJ2-5; D may be TRBD2 (6 bases). The germline V gene encodes CDR1 KGHSH and CDR2 LQKENI. The CDR3 contains 16 residues. Trimming cost V 2 bases and J 2 bases, with 15 bases left between them. The variable domain in full, with the rest retrieved from reference TRBV18 and TRBJ2-5, is NAGVMQNPRHLVRRRGQEARLRCSPMKGHSHVYWYRQLPEEGLKFMVYLQKENIIDESGMPKERFSAEFPKEGPSILRIQQVVRGDSAAYFCASSPRTLGGQETQYFGPGTRLLVL.

The chain couples TRBV6-1 to TRBJ1-1; TRBD1 is a possible D gene (5 bases). The CDR3 has 15 amino acids. Looked up from germline, CDR1 is MNHNS and CDR2 is SASEGT. The V end lost 4 bases, the J end lost 3 bases, and 15 bases lay between the germline ends. Here the CDR3 reads CASSVGRRGDTEAFF. The CDR3 DNA follows: TGTGCCAGCAGTGTAGGGCGGCGGGGGGACACTGAAGCTTTCTTT.

This clonotype occurred a few times. The chain links TRBV7-8 to TRBJ1-2, with D maybe TRBD1 (6 bases). Per the germline V gene, CDR1 is SGHVS and CDR2 is FQNEAQ. The CDR3 runs 14 residues. V dropped 3 bases and J dropped 4 bases, with 12 bases sitting between them. The CDR3 sequence: CASSLGGLGYGYTF. DNA for the CDR3: TGTGCCAGCAGCTTGGGGGGGCTCGGCTATGGCTACACCTTC.

Many counts were recorded for this clonotype. This rearrangement joins TRBV11-3 to TRBJ2-1; 11 bases align to TRBD2. The germline V gene has CDR1 SGHNT and CDR2 YENEEA. After removal of 2 bases from V and 5 bases from J, the junction contained 5 bases not matched to a gene. The CDR3 length is 16 residues. Written as DNA, the CDR3 is TGTGCCAGCAGCTTACGGGGACTAGCGGAAAACAATGAGCAGTTCTTC. Protein: CASSLRGLAENNEQFF.

In this sample, this clonotype turned up a few times. This chain joins TRBV10-3 and TRBJ2-7, with 7 bases lining up with TRBD1. The V gene end was trimmed by 6 bases and the J gene end by 9 bases; junction bases not matched to a gene: 11. Looked up from germline, CDR1 is ENHRY and CDR2 is SYGVKD. The length of the CDR3 is 13 residues. CDR3 nucleotide sequence: TGTGCCATCAGCCAAGGACAGGTTTTTGGGCAGTACTTC. It yields the protein CAISQGQVFGQYF.

This clonotype was observed a handful of times. The rearrangement uses TRBV13 and TRBJ2-5; 7 nucleotides line up with TRBD1. This CDR3 spans 15 amino acids. With 5 bases clipped from V and 5 bases from J, the junction kept 11 bases outside the gene matches. Germline V CDR1 and CDR2: PRHDT, FYEKMQ (reference sequence). The DNA of the CDR3 is TGTGCCAGCAGCGGACGACAGGGTTGGGGGGAGACCCAGTACTTC. Amino acid sequence: CASSGRQGWGETQYF.

The gene calls are TRBV5-1 and TRBJ2-2; TRBD2 aligns across 14 bases. There are 15 residues in the CDR3. Germline assignment: CDR1 SGHRS and CDR2 YFSETQ. J was trimmed by 8 bases and V by 3 bases; bases with no gene match: 3. This CDR3 is CASSWTSGRNGELFF. The CDR3 DNA reads TGCGCCAGCAGCTGGACTAGCGGGAGGAATGGGGAGCTGTTTTTT. The full variable domain, its missing parts supplied by reference TRBV5-1 and TRBJ2-2, is KAGVTQTPRYLIKTRGQQVTLSCSPISGHRSVSWYQQTPGQGLQFLFEYFSETQRNKGNFPGRFSGRQFSNSRSEMNVSTLELGDSALYLCASSWTSGRNGELFFGEGSRLTVL.

This clonotype has just a few counts. The chain employs TRBV4-3 and TRBJ2-7; D assignment may be TRBD1 or TRBD2 (5 bases each). Germline V lookup: CDR1 LGHNA, CDR2 YSLEER. V dropped 1 base and J dropped 0 bases, with 10 bases sitting between them. This CDR3 has 15 amino acids. The CDR3: CASSQVLGVSYEQYF. The CDR3 region has the DNA TGCGCCAGCAGCCAAGTCTTGGGGGTCTCCTACGAGCAGTACTTC.

The V and J genes are TRBV29-1 and TRBJ1-1; possible D gene TRBD1, 5 bases. The CDR3 is made up of 14 amino acids. V lost 5 bases to trimming and J lost 2 bases, with 15 bases between them. The V gene's germline CDR1 is SQVTM and CDR2 ANQGSEA. CDR3 region: CSVRTMGNNTEAFF. The CDR3 DNA follows: TGCAGCGTTCGGACAATGGGGAACAACACTGAAGCTTTCTTT.

A note on this clonotype: The junction departs from germline at one end; a sequencing error may be responsible. The gene calls are TRBV20-1 and TRBJ2-7, with unresolved D. Germline CDR1 reads DFQATT; CDR2 reads SNEGSKA (reference sequence). This CDR3 spans 17 amino acids. CDR3 in DNA: TGCTGTGCTAGAGCCCGACGGCAAGGAGTGAGCTCCTACGAGCAGTACTTC. Its protein product is CCARARRQGVSSYEQYF.

The V gene is TRBV20-1, the J gene TRBJ2-7, with D possibly matching TRBD2 (6 bases). Germline V gives CDR1 DFQATT, CDR2 SNEGSKA (reference sequence). The CDR3 spans 15 residues. Trimming removed 0 bases from V and 3 bases from J, with 15 bases in between. CDR3: CSARDRTSRDYEQYF. CDR3 nucleotide sequence: TGCAGTGCTAGAGATAGAACTAGCCGGGACTACGAGCAGTACTTC.

On this clonotype itself: The final CDR3 position lacks the conserved phenylalanine or tryptophan, pointing to a likely read error. This chain links TRBV7-2 with TRBJ2-3; D not certain. The CDR3 totals 12 residues. Germline V gives CDR1 SGHTA, CDR2 FQGNSA. Trimming stripped 1 base from V and 6 bases from J, with 5 bases between. The CDR3 sequence: CASSLVRDTQYI. CDR3 nucleotide sequence: TGTGCCAGCAGCTTAGTTCGGGATACGCAGTATATT.

This clonotype occurred a few times. The gene calls are TRBV12-3 or TRBV12-4 and TRBJ2-7, with a possible D match to TRBD2 (7 bases). The V gene lost 5 bases and the J gene lost 0 bases, with 14 bases spanning the gap. The CDR3 is 15 amino acids. CDR3 in amino acids: CASSPRGHSSYEQYF. CDR3 nucleotide sequence: TGTGCCAGCAGTCCGCGGGGGCACAGCTCCTACGAGCAGTACTTC.

This sequence joins TRBV25-1 and TRBJ2-4; TRBD1 agrees at 11 bases. Trimming removed 3 bases from V and 3 bases from J; junction bases left unmatched: 10. Germline CDR1 and CDR2: MGHDK and SYGVNS. There are 18 residues in the CDR3. The CDR3 DNA follows: TGTGCCAGCAGTGATGGGACAGGGGGTGAGGAAGGCAAAAACATTCAGTACTTC. This encodes CASSDGTGGEEGKNIQYF.

Many counts were recorded for this clonotype. The V gene is TRBV24-1, the J gene TRBJ2-7; 10 nucleotides align to TRBD1. The CDR3 has 15 amino acids. Germline CDR1 and CDR2: KGHDR and SFDVKD. With 3 bases clipped from V and 2 bases from J, the junction kept 3 bases outside the gene matches. Here the CDR3 reads CATSDPGQGTYEQYF. The CDR3 coding sequence is TGTGCCACCAGTGATCCGGGACAGGGGACCTACGAGCAGTACTTC.

The chain combines TRBV7-8 with TRBJ2-1, with D possibly being TRBD1 or TRBD2 (5 bases each). Germline assignment: CDR1 SGHVS and CDR2 FQNEAQ. Trimming shortened V by 5 bases and J by 9 bases, and 23 bases separated the two germline ends. The CDR3 contains 16 residues. CDR3 coding DNA: TGTGCCAGCAGCCCCTCCCGGGGTTCGTCTGGGGGTGAGCAGTTCTTC. As protein: CASSPSRGSSGGEQFF.

The sample holds a few counts of this clonotype. The chain couples TRBV12-3 or TRBV12-4 to TRBJ2-7, with TRBD2 identical over 11 bases. CDR3 length equals 19 residues. V lost 5 bases, J lost 5 bases, and 20 bases stayed unmatched. The CDR3 region is CASSLRGRGLLAGADEQYF. CDR3 coding DNA: TGTGCCAGCAGTCTACGGGGCAGGGGGCTACTAGCGGGAGCCGACGAGCAGTACTTC.

V gene TRBV7-8 combines with J gene TRBJ1-2; 9 bases are a match to TRBD1. CDR1 is SGHVS, CDR2 FQNEAQ, per germline. V trimming: 5 bases; J trimming: 5 bases; junction bases outside the gene matches: 9. This CDR3 is 15 amino acids long. CDR3 sequence (DNA): TGTGCCAGCAGCACAGGGACAGGGAACAATTATGGCTACACCTTC. It specifies CASSTGTGNNYGYTF.

Only a few counts were recorded for this clonotype. J is TRBJ2-1 and V is TRBV4-1; tentative D call: TRBD1 (6 bases). Between the trimmed V and J ends, which lost 5 bases and 6 bases, there was a span of 23 bases. This CDR3 spans 17 amino acids. Germline CDR1 is MGHRA and CDR2 is YSYEKL. The CDR3: CASSIFIGPGVGNEQFF. The CDR3, as DNA: TGCGCCAGCAGCATCTTTATTGGGCCAGGGGTTGGCAATGAGCAGTTCTTC.

This rearrangement joins TRBV6-1 to TRBJ1-1; D is unclear. CDR1 and CDR2 (germline): MNHNS, SASEGT. The CDR3 is 13 residues long. V was shortened by 3 bases and J by 3 bases, with 8 bases between the two germline ends. The CDR3 coding sequence is TGTGCCAGCAGTGACCAGGTTCACACTGAAGCTTTCTTT. It translates to CASSDQVHTEAFF.

The V call is TRBV5-1, the J call TRBJ1-5, with D tentatively TRBD1 (6 bases). V lost 0 bases and J 1 base, leaving 14 bases between the germline ends. The V gene's germline CDR1 is SGHRS and CDR2 YFSETQ. The CDR3 is made up of 17 amino acids. The CDR3 region is CASSLESHRASNQPQHF. Here the CDR3 DNA reads TGCGCCAGCAGCTTGGAGTCTCACAGGGCGAGCAATCAGCCCCAGCATTTT.

The chain employs TRBV5-5 and TRBJ2-2; maybe TRBD2 (5 bases). The germline V and J ends were trimmed by 2 bases and 1 base, with 6 bases remaining between them. Per the germline V gene, CDR1 is SGHKS and CDR2 is YYEKEE (reference sequence). The CDR3 is 14 amino acids. CDR3 in amino acids: CASSFAGNTGELFF. DNA of the CDR3: TGTGCCAGCAGCTTCGCGGGGAACACCGGGGAGCTGTTTTTT.

The genes are TRBV5-5 and TRBJ2-5; TRBD1 matches 7 bases. The CDR3 is made up of 16 amino acids. Germline V CDR1 and CDR2: SGHKS, YYEKEE (reference sequence). Trimming removed 4 bases from V and 4 bases from J; junction bases left unmatched: 13. The CDR3 region has the DNA TGTGCCAGCAGCGCGGCCGGCGTAGGGGGCAGAGAGACCCAGTACTTC. It encodes CASSAAGVGGRETQYF.

The chain carries TRBV27 and TRBJ2-1; D remains ambiguous. The CDR3 has 14 residues. V was pared by 4 bases and J by 8 bases, with 15 bases between. From germline, CDR1 is MNHEY and CDR2 SMNVEV (reference sequence). The DNA for the CDR3 is TGTGCCAGCAGTTCAAGGCTGGCTTGGGATGAGCAGTTCTTC. Encoded protein: CASSSRLAWDEQFF.

Many counts were recorded for this clonotype. The J gene is TRBJ2-2, the V gene TRBV15; unclear D gene. V was pared by 5 bases and J by 1 base, with 5 bases between. The CDR3 length is 13 residues. Per germline, CDR1 LNHNV and CDR2 YYDKDF (reference sequence). The DNA for the CDR3 is TGTGCCACCAGCCAGAAGAACACCGGGGAGCTGTTTTTT. Translating it yields CATSQKNTGELFF.